The 24 T cell receptor beta chains given below trace back to one sample, sequenced in a study of blood T cell repertoires in COVID-19 (dated by TCRdb to the early 2020s). Libraries came from the immunoSEQ multiplex PCR assay. Held by TCRdb, this immuneACCESS table contains in-frame sequences only and omits some clones. Under half of the omission traces to an unresolved V gene where checked; the cause of the rest is unknown. Across this sample there are about 170,000 clones, with around 86% seen only once. Jointly, the top ten make up less than 3% of the sample. The sample consisted of peripheral blood. The source of these receptors is a woman older than 75 with COVID-19, enrolled during active disease.

The chain recombines TRBV4-3 with TRBJ2-2; 10 positions agree with TRBD2. Losses at the gene ends were 0 bases for V and 3 bases for J; bases not matched to a gene: 4. The CDR3 sequence is 17 residues long. The germline gives CDR1 LGHNA, CDR2 YSLEER. CDR3 sequence (DNA): TGCGCCAGCAGCCAAGATTCCCTAGCGGGAGACACCGGGGAGCTGTTTTTT. This encodes CASSQDSLAGDTGELFF.

The V and J genes are TRBV15 and TRBJ1-4, with D maybe TRBD1 (6 bases). The CDR3 extends over 15 amino acids. The V end lost 5 bases, the J end lost 5 bases, and 15 bases lay between the germline ends. Germline assignment: CDR1 LNHNV and CDR2 YYDKDF (reference sequence). In DNA form, the CDR3 reads TGTGCCACCAGCGGACTCAGGGGAGGGAATGAAAAACTGTTTTTT. This translates into CATSGLRGGNEKLFF.

The chain uses TRBV6-1 and TRBJ1-4; a weak D match, TRBD1 (6 bases). The germline V gene has CDR1 MNHNS and CDR2 SASEGT. V lost 3 bases and J 7 bases, leaving 12 bases between the germline ends. CDR3 size: 14 residues. The CDR3 protein is CASSEGARSEKLFF. The CDR3 nucleotides are TGTGCCAGCAGTGAGGGGGCGCGAAGTGAAAAACTGTTTTTT.

The CDR3 is CASSLGGQKAFF. The CDR3 DNA follows: TGTGCCAGCAGCCTCGGGGGACAGAAAGCTTTCTTT. The chain uses TRBV7-2 and TRBJ1-1; 7 positions match TRBD1. Germline CDR1 SGHTA, CDR2 FQGNSA. J gave up 9 bases and V 5 bases, and 6 bases lay outside the gene matches. The CDR3 contains 12 residues.

The rearrangement joins TRBV7-2 to TRBJ2-2; 11 bases match TRBD2. The V gene end was trimmed by 5 bases and the J gene end by 5 bases; junction bases not matched to a gene: 13. From germline, CDR1 is SGHTA and CDR2 FQGNSA. This CDR3 is 18 amino acids long. CDR3 residues: CASSPRSTSGSITGELFF. The CDR3 nucleotides read TGTGCCAGCAGCCCCCGAAGCACTAGCGGGAGTATTACCGGGGAGCTGTTTTTT.

This clone appeared a single time. The chain combines TRBV23-1 with TRBJ1-2, with D tentatively TRBD1 (5 bases). TRBV23-1 is an ORF; its function is uncertain. Trimming removed 1 base at V and 6 bases at J, with 18 bases between. The CDR3 covers 16 residues. The CDR3 protein is CASSQFEGLPEHGYTF. CDR3 DNA: TGCGCCAGCAGTCAATTTGAGGGACTCCCGGAACATGGCTACACCTTC.

A few counts support this clone. V usage is TRBV7-9 and J usage is TRBJ1-3, with a possible D match to TRBD1 (5 bases). The CDR3 is 14 residues long. Between the trimmed V and J ends, which lost 3 bases and 0 bases, there was a span of 6 bases. Germline CDR1 reads SEHNR; CDR2 reads FQNEAQ (reference sequence). CDR3 protein: CASSLTASGNTIYF. The CDR3 coding sequence is TGTGCCAGCAGCTTGACAGCCTCTGGAAACACCATATATTTT.

V gene TRBV11-2 combines with J gene TRBJ1-6, with 7 bases matching TRBD1. V gave up 1 base and J gave up 9 bases; unmatched junction bases: 6. The germline V gene encodes CDR1 SGHAT and CDR2 FQNNGV. CDR3 length equals 15 residues. In nucleotides, the CDR3 is TGTGCCAGCAGCTTAGGGCAGGGGGGAAGTTCACCCCTCCACTTT. Encoded protein: CASSLGQGGSSPLHF.

The chain links TRBV28 to TRBJ1-1, with TRBD1 matching 9 bases. The germline CDR1 and CDR2 sequences are MDHEN and SYDVKM. The CDR3 covers 15 residues. V gave up 6 bases and J gave up 5 bases; unmatched junction bases: 10. The CDR3 DNA reads as TGTGCCAGCAGCCACTCCGGGACAGGGTTGACTGAAGCTTTCTTT. It is translated as CASSHSGTGLTEAFF.

The rearrangement uses TRBV5-1 and TRBJ2-4, with TRBD1 matching over 7 bases. J gave up 3 bases and V 0 bases, and 9 bases lay outside the gene matches. The CDR3 is made up of 17 amino acids. From germline, CDR1 is SGHRS and CDR2 YFSETQ. As DNA, the CDR3 is TGCGCCAGCAGCTTGGGGGAACAGGGGTTTTTCAAAAACATTCAGTACTTC. Translated, it gives CASSLGEQGFFKNIQYF.

This clone occurred once. The rearrangement joins TRBV18 to TRBJ2-5; 8 bases align to TRBD1. Per the germline V gene, CDR1 is KGHSH and CDR2 is LQKENI. Trimming took 3 bases from V and 7 from J; bases not matched to a gene: 10. The CDR3 is made up of 15 amino acids. In DNA form, the CDR3 reads TGTGCCAGCTCACCTCAGGGGGCTTCAATCGGGACCCAGTACTTC. Translating it yields CASSPQGASIGTQYF.

The chain links TRBV12-3 or TRBV12-4 to TRBJ1-2; tentative D call: TRBD1 (6 bases). CDR3 length: 13 amino acids. The V and J ends lost 6 bases and 1 base respectively, with 9 bases between them. The CDR3 protein is CASRSDSNYGYTF. The DNA of the CDR3 is TGTGCCAGCAGGTCGGACAGTAACTATGGCTACACCTTC.

The table lists this clone with a count of one. The gene calls are TRBV7-6 and TRBJ2-5; 10 nucleotides match TRBD2. Germline V lookup: CDR1 SGHVS, CDR2 FNYEAQ. V lost 2 bases to trimming and J lost 0 bases; unmatched junction nucleotides: 6. The CDR3 has 17 amino acids. CDR3 sequence reads: CASSLRLAGANQETQYF. CDR3 coding DNA: TGTGCCAGCAGCTTAAGACTAGCGGGTGCAAACCAAGAGACCCAGTACTTC. The full variable domain, its missing parts supplied by reference TRBV7-6 and TRBJ2-5, is GAGVSQSPRYKVTKRGQDVALRCDPISGHVSLYWYRQALGQGPEFLTYFNYEAQQDKSGLPNDRFSAERPEGSISTLTIQRTEQRDSAMYRCASSLRLAGANQETQYFGPGTRLLVL.

V usage is TRBV4-2 and J usage is TRBJ2-3; 11 nucleotides agree with TRBD2. This CDR3 region has 16 residues. Germline V gene data show CDR1 as LGHNA and CDR2 as YNFKEQ. V lost 2 bases to trimming and J lost 6 bases; unmatched junction nucleotides: 7. The CDR3, as DNA: TGTGCCAGCAGCCAAAACCCTAGCGGGGGGCAGGATACGCAGTATTTT. Translating it yields CASSQNPSGGQDTQYF.

V usage is TRBV7-8 and J usage is TRBJ2-7; no definite D call. V lost 4 bases, J lost 9 bases, and 25 bases lay in between. The CDR3 contains 16 residues. Germline-derived CDR1 and CDR2 are SGHVS and FQNEAQ. DNA of the CDR3: TGTGCCAGCAGCTCCCAAAGTGTAGGCGGCCGGAATCTGCAGTACTTC. The encoded protein is CASSSQSVGGRNLQYF.

V gene TRBV15 combines with J gene TRBJ1-2, with 8 nucleotides matching TRBD1. The CDR3 runs 13 residues. Losses at the gene ends were 2 bases for V and 8 bases for J; bases not matched to a gene: 4. Germline loops: CDR1 LNHNV, CDR2 YYDKDF (reference sequence). CDR3 in DNA: TGTGCCACCAGCAGAACAGGGGGGAAAGGCTACACCTTC. It encodes CATSRTGGKGYTF.

The chain joins TRBV4-2 to TRBJ2-5; TRBD2 matches at 7 bases. After removal of 1 base from V and 5 bases from J, the junction contained 10 bases not matched to a gene. In germline, CDR1 is LGHNA, CDR2 YNFKEQ. The CDR3 length is 16 residues. The CDR3 region is CASSQGASGSQETQYF. The CDR3 DNA reads TGTGCCAGCAGCCAAGGGGCTAGCGGCAGCCAGGAGACCCAGTACTTC.

This clone was recorded once. The chain combines TRBV7-3 with TRBJ2-1, with 8 bases identical to TRBD2. This CDR3 contains 15 residues. Unmatched junction bases numbered 7, after V lost 5 bases and J lost 4 bases. The germline V gene has CDR1 SGHTA and CDR2 FQGTGA. The DNA of the CDR3 is TGTGCCAGCAGCCCCGACAGCGGGAGATACAATGAGCAGTTCTTC. Translation gives CASSPDSGRYNEQFF.

This clone has just a few counts. The chain recombines TRBV3-1 (or the pseudogene TRBV3-2) with TRBJ2-5, with TRBD2 matching 7 bases. The junction had 6 bases not matched to a gene; V was cut back by 3 bases and J by 5 bases. Germline CDR1 and CDR2: LGHDT and YNNKEL (reference sequence). The CDR3 has 14 residues. CDR3 region: CASSQAGEGETQYF. The CDR3 nucleotides are TGTGCCAGCAGCCAGGCGGGAGAGGGGGAGACCCAGTACTTC.

J is TRBJ2-2 and V is TRBV5-1, with 8 bases fitting TRBD1. The length of the CDR3 is 15 residues. V shed 4 bases and J 4 bases; nucleotides not matched to a gene: 6. From germline, CDR1 is SGHRS and CDR2 YFSETQ. This CDR3 reads CASSRGQGATGELFF. CDR3 DNA: TGCGCCAGCAGCCGAGGACAGGGAGCCACCGGGGAGCTGTTTTTT.

This chain's CDR3 is CASGLITDTQYF. The CDR3 DNA reads TGTGCCAGCGGACTGATCACAGATACGCAGTATTTT. The chain joins TRBV2 to TRBJ2-3; tentatively, D is TRBD2 (5 bases). Germline CDR1 reads SNHLY; CDR2 reads FYNNEI. The CDR3 is 12 amino acids. V lost 8 bases, J lost 2 bases, and 8 bases lay in between.

V is TRBV5-1 and J is TRBJ1-2; TRBD1 agrees at 8 bases. Germline lookup yields CDR1 SGHRS and CDR2 YFSETQ. Trimming at V came to 3 bases and at J to 8 bases, leaving 9 bases not matched to a gene. This CDR3 spans 14 amino acids. This CDR3 reads CASSSFQGASGYTF. Here the CDR3 DNA reads TGCGCCAGCAGCTCCTTCCAGGGGGCTTCGGGCTACACCTTC. The entire variable domain, with the rest obtained from reference TRBV5-1 and TRBJ1-2, is as follows: KAGVTQTPRYLIKTRGQQVTLSCSPISGHRSVSWYQQTPGQGLQFLFEYFSETQRNKGNFPGRFSGRQFSNSRSEMNVSTLELGDSALYLCASSSFQGASGYTFGSGTRLTVV.

The chain carries TRBV27 and TRBJ2-1, with 10 nucleotides matching TRBD2. Germline values: CDR1 MNHEY, CDR2 SMNVEV (reference sequence). The CDR3 loop spans 13 amino acids. Trimming removed 5 bases from V and 13 bases from J; junction bases left unmatched: 8. The CDR3 DNA follows: TGTGCCAGCAGTCCCCTAGCGGGAGAGTCTCAGTTCTTC. Residues: CASSPLAGESQFF.

The rearrangement joins TRBV7-8 to TRBJ2-5; TRBD1 agrees at 10 bases. V lost 1 base to trimming and J lost 4 bases; unmatched junction nucleotides: 6. This CDR3 contains 16 residues. Germline V CDR1 and CDR2: SGHVS, FQNEAQ. CDR3 DNA sequence: TGTGCCAGCAGCTTAGGGGACAGGGGAAGCGGAGAGACCCAGTACTTC. Its protein is CASSLGDRGSGETQYF. The full variable domain, with the rest looked up from reference TRBV7-8 and TRBJ2-5, is GAGVSQSPRYKVAKRGQDVALRCDPISGHVSLFWYQQALGQGPEFLTYFQNEAQLDKSGLPSDRFFAERPEGSVSTLKIQRTQQEDSAVYLCASSLGDRGSGETQYFGPGTRLLVL.